These 32 T cell receptor beta chains came from one sample sequenced in a study of cytomegalovirus exposure and HLA in healthy donors. TCRdb keeps only in-frame clones here, not all; method: immunoSEQ multiplex PCR. The sample includes some 170,000 clones, less than 90% of them seen just once. The sequenced sample was PBMCs. These TCRs come from a woman under 40 in good health and CMV-seronegative.

The CDR3 spells CSVEVQSNSPLHF. DNA of the CDR3: TGCAGCGTTGAGGTACAGTCGAATTCACCCCTCCACTTT. The rearrangement uses TRBV29-1 and TRBJ1-6; D gene unclear. Germline CDR1 and CDR2: SQVTM and ANQGSEA. The CDR3 extends over 13 amino acids. V lost 3 bases, J lost 7 bases, and 10 bases lay in between.

The rearrangement joins TRBV28 to TRBJ2-2; 8 nucleotides match TRBD2. CDR3 length: 16 residues. CDR1 is MDHEN and CDR2 is SYDVKM in the germline V gene. The trim removed 4 bases at V and 2 bases at J, leaving 6 bases unmatched. CDR3 nucleotides: TGTGCCAGCAGTTCGAGGACTAGCTACAACACCGGGGAGCTGTTTTTT. Protein product: CASSSRTSYNTGELFF.

This clone was counted at least ten times. The chain is built from TRBV7-9 and TRBJ2-5; 8 bases line up with TRBD1. The V segment lost 8 bases and the J segment 1 base; nucleotides outside the gene matches: 6. The germline V gene has CDR1 SEHNR and CDR2 FQNEAQ (reference sequence). The CDR3 runs 14 residues. CDR3 in amino acids: CASGDRGRQETQYF. The CDR3 nucleotides read TGTGCCAGCGGAGACAGGGGCCGCCAAGAGACCCAGTACTTC.

This clone was seen only a few times. The CDR3 spells CASSLNRISGELFF. As DNA, the CDR3 is TGTGCCAGCAGCTTGAATCGGATTTCCGGGGAGCTGTTTTTT. V gene TRBV7-2 combines with J gene TRBJ2-2; D unclear. There are 14 residues in the CDR3. The germline gives CDR1 SGHTA, CDR2 FQGNSA. V was pared by 3 bases and J by 6 bases, with 11 bases between. The full variable domain, rest sourced from reference TRBV7-2 and TRBJ2-2, is GAGVSQSPSNKVTEKGKDVELRCDPISGHTALYWYRQSLGQGLEFLIYFQGNSAPDKSGLPSDRFSAERTGGSVSTLTIQRTQQEDSAVYLCASSLNRISGELFFGEGSRLTVL.

The chain carries TRBV7-3 and TRBJ2-1; D call uncertain. The CDR3 spans 15 residues. The V end lost 1 base, the J end lost 2 bases, and 9 bases lay between the germline ends. CDR1 is SGHTA and CDR2 is FQGTGA in the germline V gene. The CDR3 loop reads CASSLSGATYNEQFF. The CDR3 DNA is TGTGCCAGCAGCTTAAGCGGAGCGACCTACAATGAGCAGTTCTTC.

The CDR3 loop is CASSPWDREGEQYF. As DNA, the CDR3 is TGTGCCAGCAGTCCTTGGGACAGGGAGGGCGAGCAGTACTTC. This chain links TRBV6-6 with TRBJ2-7, with TRBD1 matching 9 bases. The CDR3 extends over 14 amino acids. After removal of 5 bases from V and 6 bases from J, the junction contained 8 bases not matched to a gene. Germline lookup yields CDR1 MNHNY and CDR2 SVGAGI (reference sequence).

This sequence joins TRBV6-5 and TRBJ2-3; 7 bases line up with TRBD2. After removal of 4 bases from V and 3 bases from J, the junction contained 10 bases not matched to a gene. CDR1 and CDR2 (germline): MNHEY, SVGAGI. This CDR3 region has 16 residues. The DNA for the CDR3 is TGTGCCAGCAGTTTATCTGGGAGGGCCGTGACAGATACGCAGTATTTT. It yields the protein CASSLSGRAVTDTQYF.

The chain employs TRBV4-1 and TRBJ1-5; unclear D gene. The CDR3 is 16 amino acids. The germline gives CDR1 MGHRA, CDR2 YSYEKL. Deletions cut 2 bases from V and 2 bases from J, with 13 bases between. The CDR3 coding sequence is TGCGCCAGCAGCCAAAAGGGAGGGCCTGGCAATCAGCCCCAGCATTTT. Translated: CASSQKGGPGNQPQHF.

This clone has only a few counts. The chain employs TRBV11-2 and TRBJ2-7; D uncertain. There are 12 residues in the CDR3. The germline V and J ends were trimmed by 0 bases and 5 bases, with 5 bases remaining between them. CDR1 SGHAT and CDR2 FQNNGV come from the germline V gene. In DNA form, the CDR3 reads TGTGCCAGCAGCTTAGATTACGACGAGCAGTACTTC. Protein product: CASSLDYDEQYF.

V usage is TRBV29-1 and J usage is TRBJ2-3; 9 bases align to TRBD2. Germline V gene lookup returns CDR1 SQVTM and CDR2 ANQGSEA. The CDR3 runs 14 residues. The CDR3, as DNA: TGCAGTGGGGAAGCGGGGGGCCTAGCAGATACGCAGTATTTT. It encodes CSGEAGGLADTQYF.

This chain uses TRBV6-1 with TRBJ2-1; perhaps TRBD2 as D (5 bases). V was trimmed by 8 bases and J by 6 bases, leaving 17 bases between them. Germline V CDR1 and CDR2: MNHNS, SASEGT. This CDR3 has 14 amino acids. CDR3 residues: CASALLLVPNEQFF. In DNA form, the CDR3 reads TGTGCCAGCGCCCTCTTACTAGTACCCAATGAGCAGTTCTTC.

The rearrangement links TRBV19 to TRBJ1-1; D is ambiguous. Trimming pared 3 bases from V and 1 base from J, leaving 6 bases between. Per germline, CDR1 LNHDA and CDR2 SQIVND (reference sequence). This CDR3 has 13 residues. CDR3 sequence: CASSIGENTEAFF. For the CDR3, the DNA is TGTGCCAGTAGTATCGGGGAGAACACTGAAGCTTTCTTT. Full variable domain (outside the CDR3, taken from reference TRBV19 and TRBJ1-1): DGGITQSPKYLFRKEGQNVTLSCEQNLNHDAMYWYRQDPGQGLRLIYYSQIVNDFQKGDIAEGYSVSREKKESFPLTVTSAQKNPTAFYLCASSIGENTEAFFGQGTRLTVV.

V and J are TRBV5-4 and TRBJ2-4; TRBD1 agrees at 9 bases. There are 14 residues in the CDR3. V shed 10 bases, J shed 2 bases, and the junction held 7 bases outside the gene matches. The germline V gene has CDR1 SGHNT and CDR2 YYREEE (reference sequence). CDR3 in DNA: TGTGCCGACGAACAGGGGGCGCCCAAAAACATTCAGTACTTC. It is translated as CADEQGAPKNIQYF.

CDR3 amino acids: CASSPPRGAYEQYF. The CDR3 DNA is TGTGCCAGCTCACCACCGCGCGGAGCCTACGAGCAGTACTTC. The chain is built from TRBV18 and TRBJ2-7; D unresolved. From germline, CDR1 is KGHSH and CDR2 LQKENI. The CDR3 length is 14 residues. V was pared by 0 bases and J by 2 bases, with 8 bases between.

V is TRBV7-2 and J is TRBJ1-1; no clear D gene. The CDR3 extends over 14 amino acids. V lost 2 bases, J lost 3 bases, and 10 bases lay in between. Germline loops: CDR1 SGHTA, CDR2 FQGNSA. DNA for the CDR3: TGTGCCAGCAGCTTACACAGAGAATACACTGAAGCTTTCTTT. Amino acids: CASSLHREYTEAFF.

This chain uses TRBV7-2 with TRBJ2-7, with TRBD2 matching over 9 bases. V dropped 5 bases and J dropped 3; count of bases not matched to a gene: 8. Germline V gene data show CDR1 as SGHTA and CDR2 as FQGNSA. The CDR3 contains 15 residues. DNA of the CDR3: TGTGCCAGCAGCCCCGGACTAGCGTCGGGCTACGAGCAGTACTTC. Translating it yields CASSPGLASGYEQYF.

This clone was seen once. This chain connects TRBV19 to TRBJ1-6; D is perhaps TRBD1 (6 bases). Trimming took 4 bases from V and 5 from J, leaving 21 bases between them. The CDR3 length is 18 residues. Germline V gives CDR1 LNHDA, CDR2 SQIVND (reference sequence). The CDR3 DNA sequence: TGTGCCAGTAGTAATCCCCTTGGGGGCCACAAGAATAATTCACCCCTCCACTTT. Its protein is CASSNPLGGHKNNSPLHF.

J is TRBJ1-1 and V is TRBV30; D not certain. Deletions cut 4 bases from V and 1 base from J, with 10 bases between. The germline gives CDR1 GTSNPN, CDR2 SVGIG (reference sequence). The CDR3 extends over 13 amino acids. CDR3 DNA sequence: TGTGCCTGGAAAAGGACCGCGAACACTGAAGCTTTCTTT. Residues: CAWKRTANTEAFF.

The chain links TRBV7-2 to TRBJ2-7, with 13 bases that match TRBD2. Losses at the gene ends were 3 bases for V and 4 bases for J; bases not matched to a gene: 3. CDR3 length equals 15 residues. Germline assignment: CDR1 SGHTA and CDR2 FQGNSA. CDR3 bases: TGTGCCAGCAGCTTGGGGACTAGCGGGATATACGAGCAGTACTTC. Translating it yields CASSLGTSGIYEQYF.

V is TRBV7-2 and J is TRBJ1-1, with D hard to call. Per germline, CDR1 SGHTA and CDR2 FQGNSA. Trimming removed 6 bases from V and 2 bases from J, with 10 bases in between. The CDR3 runs to 13 residues. The CDR3 here is CASRRRDNTEAFF. The DNA for the CDR3 is TGTGCCAGCAGGAGACGAGATAACACTGAAGCTTTCTTT.

This clone was picked up one time. The gene calls are TRBV29-1 and TRBJ1-1; D gene uncertain. CDR1 and CDR2 (germline): SQVTM, ANQGSEA. V lost 7 bases to trimming and J lost 2 bases, with 11 bases between them. The CDR3 extends over 12 amino acids. The CDR3 bases are TGCAGCGCTCGAGCAGGAAACACTGAAGCTTTCTTT. Protein product: CSARAGNTEAFF.

This chain uses TRBV7-8 with TRBJ2-2; perhaps TRBD2 as D (5 bases). Germline values: CDR1 SGHVS, CDR2 FQNEAQ. This CDR3 is built from 15 residues. V was pared by 0 bases and J by 3 bases, with 8 bases between. The CDR3, as DNA: TGTGCCAGCAGCTTAGCGGGAGTCTACACCGGGGAGCTGTTTTTT. This codes for CASSLAGVYTGELFF.

This clone was recorded only once. The chain employs TRBV2 and TRBJ2-7, with TRBD1 matching over 9 bases. The germline V gene has CDR1 SNHLY and CDR2 FYNNEI. With 4 bases clipped from V and 0 bases from J, the junction kept 1 base outside the gene matches. The CDR3 sequence is 14 residues long. CDR3: CASSGDRDSYEQYF. The CDR3 bases are TGTGCCAGCAGTGGGGACAGGGACTCCTACGAGCAGTACTTC.

The V call is TRBV7-6, the J call TRBJ2-7; either TRBD1 or TRBD2 may fit D (7 bases each). This CDR3 spans 16 amino acids. Trimming removed 5 bases at V and 4 bases at J, with 21 bases between. Germline V gene lookup returns CDR1 SGHVS and CDR2 FNYEAQ. The CDR3 reads CASSRGSGAGGYEQYF. CDR3 sequence (DNA): TGTGCCAGCAGCCGAGGGAGCGGGGCAGGGGGGTACGAGCAGTACTTC.

This chain uses TRBV5-1 with TRBJ2-1; unclear D gene. The CDR3 loop spans 13 amino acids. Germline CDR1 and CDR2: SGHRS and YFSETQ. V was shortened by 0 bases and J by 9 bases, with 10 bases between the two germline ends. CDR3 amino acids: CASSLDPIGEQFF. The CDR3 DNA follows: TGCGCCAGCAGCTTGGACCCAATTGGTGAGCAGTTCTTC.

This chain joins TRBV2 and TRBJ2-5, with 8 nucleotides matching TRBD1. The CDR3 extends over 13 amino acids. Trimming removed 6 bases from V and 6 bases from J; junction bases left unmatched: 6. Germline V lookup: CDR1 SNHLY, CDR2 FYNNEI. This CDR3 reads CASSQDREKTQYF. As DNA, the CDR3 is TGTGCCAGCAGCCAGGACAGGGAAAAGACCCAGTACTTC.

On this clone: The same CDR3 arises from other DNA sequences in this sample as well. The genes are TRBV10-3 and TRBJ2-7, with a weak D call TRBD1 (5 bases). The germline V gene has CDR1 ENHRY and CDR2 SYGVKD. The CDR3 runs to 12 residues. Between the trimmed V and J ends, which lost 2 bases and 3 bases, there was a span of 5 bases. DNA for the CDR3: TGTGCCATCAGTGAGACAGGCTACGAGCAGTACTTC. It is translated as CAISETGYEQYF.

This sequence joins TRBV7-3 and TRBJ2-3, with 12 bases aligning to TRBD2. The J segment lost 4 bases and the V segment lost 1 base, leaving 3 bases of the junction unmatched. Germline-derived CDR1 and CDR2 are SGHTA and FQGTGA. The CDR3 runs 16 residues. The DNA for the CDR3 is TGTGCCAGCAGCTTAAAGACTAGCGGGAGAGCAGATACGCAGTATTTT. This gives the protein CASSLKTSGRADTQYF.

The rearrangement uses TRBV4-1 and TRBJ2-2; either TRBD1 or TRBD2 may supply D (5 bases each). V was clipped by 4 bases and J by 5 bases, with 17 bases between them. Germline V gene lookup returns CDR1 MGHRA and CDR2 YSYEKL. The CDR3 spans 16 residues. The CDR3 is CASSRAGTPETGELFF. The CDR3 DNA is TGCGCCAGCAGCCGAGCCGGGACCCCGGAAACCGGGGAGCTGTTTTTT.

The chain uses TRBV6-1 and TRBJ1-5, with D perhaps TRBD1 (5 bases). CDR1 and CDR2 (germline): MNHNS, SASEGT. The germline V and J ends were trimmed by 5 bases and 5 bases, with 10 bases remaining between them. The CDR3 is 13 residues long. CDR3 region: CASSSGLHQPQHF. The CDR3, as DNA: TGTGCCAGCAGTTCAGGGCTTCATCAGCCCCAGCATTTT.

This chain links TRBV15 with TRBJ2-7; 9 bases agree with TRBD1. CDR1 and CDR2 from the germline V gene are LNHNV and YYDKDF (reference sequence). With 0 bases clipped from V and 4 bases from J, the junction kept 7 bases outside the gene matches. The CDR3 spans 16 residues. CDR3: CATSRENRDRVYEQYF. The CDR3 nucleotides read TGTGCCACCAGCAGAGAAAACCGGGACAGGGTGTACGAGCAGTACTTC.

The chain combines TRBV29-1 with TRBJ2-5; 9 nucleotides match TRBD1. The V gene end was trimmed by 7 bases and the J gene end by 9 bases; junction bases not matched to a gene: 6. Per the germline V gene, CDR1 is SQVTM and CDR2 is ANQGSEA. The CDR3 length is 11 residues. CDR3 region: CSAQGAGAQYF. In DNA form, the CDR3 reads TGCAGCGCACAGGGGGCTGGGGCCCAGTACTTC.